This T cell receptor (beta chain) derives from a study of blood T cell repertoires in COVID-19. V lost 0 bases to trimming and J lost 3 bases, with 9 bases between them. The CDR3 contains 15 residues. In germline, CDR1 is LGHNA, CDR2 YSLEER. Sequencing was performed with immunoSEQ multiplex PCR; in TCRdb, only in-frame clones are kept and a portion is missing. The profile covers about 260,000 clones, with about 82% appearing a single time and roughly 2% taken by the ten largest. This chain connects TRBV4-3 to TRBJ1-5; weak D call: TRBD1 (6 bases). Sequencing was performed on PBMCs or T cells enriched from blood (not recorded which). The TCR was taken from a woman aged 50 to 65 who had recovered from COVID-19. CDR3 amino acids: CASSQDTGNNQPQHF. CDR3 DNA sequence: TGCGCCAGCAGCCAAGATACAGGGAACAATCAGCCCCAGCATTTT.